These 19 T cell receptor beta chains were all obtained from the same sample, sequenced in a study of T cells in Graves' hyperthyroidism and ophthalmopathy. Researchers took RNA transcripts and amplified the TCR beta CDR3 regions from them. The TCR CDR3 first-round RT-PCR relied on the HTBI primer set. TCRdb fed the multiplex PCR reads into MiXCR, producing one record per CDR3 protein. The sample holds 490,000 or so distinct CDR3 sequences, approximately 20% seen once. What was sequenced was blood. The receptors here all came from a man in his forties with Graves' ophthalmopathy.

Many counts were recorded for this clonotype. The V call is TRBV30, the J call TRBJ2-1; no definite D call. There are 12 residues in the CDR3. The germline V gene encodes CDR1 GTSNPN and CDR2 SVGIG (reference sequence). V was shortened by 4 bases and J by 4 bases, with 8 bases between the two germline ends. The CDR3 DNA is TGTGCCTGGACCCAAGGGTACAATGAGCAGTTCTTC. Its protein is CAWTQGYNEQFF.

The rearrangement links TRBV20-1 to TRBJ1-5; 7 bases fit TRBD1. The trim removed 3 bases at V and 4 bases at J, leaving 3 bases unmatched. The CDR3 runs 13 residues. Germline V gives CDR1 DFQATT, CDR2 SNEGSKA (reference sequence). The CDR3 region has the DNA TGCAGTGCTAGGACAGGGCCGAATCAGCCCCAGCATTTT. This translates into CSARTGPNQPQHF.

CDR3 amino acids: CASSYRQGHMNTEAFF. The CDR3 DNA sequence: TGTGCCAGCAGTTACCGACAGGGTCACATGAACACTGAAGCTTTCTTT. This chain uses TRBV12-3 or TRBV12-4 with TRBJ1-1; 7 positions match TRBD1. There are 16 residues in the CDR3. Trimming at V came to 4 bases and at J to 0 bases, leaving 8 bases not matched to a gene.

The table lists this clonotype with a few counts. The CDR3 loop reads CASSEVAGVNEQFF. CDR3 DNA sequence: TGTGCCAGCAGTGAGGTAGCGGGAGTGAATGAGCAGTTCTTC. This chain links TRBV6-1 with TRBJ2-1; 9 bases are a match to TRBD2. Germline V CDR1 and CDR2: MNHNS, SASEGT. With V trimmed by 3 bases and J by 7 bases, 4 bases remained unmatched. The CDR3 runs to 14 residues.

The genes are TRBV5-1 and TRBJ2-1, with 7 positions matching TRBD1. Unmatched junction bases numbered 9, after V lost 1 base and J lost 8 bases. In germline, CDR1 is SGHRS, CDR2 YFSETQ. The CDR3 contains 15 residues. As DNA, the CDR3 is TGCGCCAGCAGCTTGAATCACAGGGGATCGGATGAGCAGTTCTTC. Protein: CASSLNHRGSDEQFF.

This clonotype was detected many times. This rearrangement joins TRBV28 to TRBJ2-1; 8 nucleotides match TRBD2. The CDR3 extends over 17 amino acids. Germline CDR1 is MDHEN and CDR2 is SYDVKM. Unmatched junction bases numbered 11, after V lost 3 bases and J lost 4 bases. CDR3: CASSFLTGGPGYNEQFF. The CDR3 region has the DNA TGTGCCAGCAGTTTTCTTACGGGAGGGCCAGGGTACAATGAGCAGTTCTTC. Together with reference TRBV28 and TRBJ2-1, the CDR3 gives the full variable domain: DVKVTQSSRYLVKRTGEKVFLECVQDMDHENMFWYRQDPGLGLRLIYFSYDVKMKEKGDIPEGYSVSREKKERFSLILESASTNQTSMYLCASSFLTGGPGYNEQFFGPGTRLTVL.

With regard to this clonotype: This could be a read error, since a much larger clone is one nucleotide away. V gene TRBV24-1 combines with J gene TRBJ2-3; a possible D gene is TRBD1 (6 bases). The CDR3 length is 14 residues. CDR1 is KGHDR, CDR2 SFDVKD, per germline. This chain's CDR3 is CATSDAQVTGTQYF. The CDR3 DNA reads TGTGCCACCAGTGATGCACAGGTGACAGGTACGCAGTATTTT.

This clonotype was counted at least ten times. The chain links TRBV3-1 to TRBJ1-1, with TRBD1 as a possible D gene (5 bases). V lost 7 bases and J 3 bases, leaving 9 bases between the germline ends. Germline V gives CDR1 LGHDT, CDR2 YNNKEL (reference sequence). CDR3 length: 12 residues. The chain's CDR3 is CASNRGDTEAFF. The CDR3 DNA follows: TGTGCCAGCAATCGGGGGGACACTGAAGCTTTCTTT.

This clonotype came up a few times. V is TRBV28 and J is TRBJ2-2; D unclear. Germline V gene sequence: CDR1 MDHEN, CDR2 SYDVKM. The CDR3 is 13 amino acids. The germline V and J ends were trimmed by 3 bases and 6 bases, with 8 bases remaining between them. The CDR3 bases are TGTGCCAGCAGTTTGAGGTTGCCCGGGGAGCTGTTTTTT. Translated: CASSLRLPGELFF.

The sample holds many counts of this clonotype. The chain recombines TRBV6-5 with TRBJ2-1; TRBD2 matches 8 bases. This CDR3 is built from 17 residues. Germline V CDR1 and CDR2: MNHEY, SVGAGI. The V segment lost 4 bases and the J segment 7 bases; nucleotides outside the gene matches: 15. The chain's CDR3 is CASSSLLSGTKRNEQFF. In DNA, the CDR3 is TGTGCCAGCAGTTCTCTTCTTAGCGGGACGAAGAGGAATGAGCAGTTCTTC.

The table lists this clonotype with a few counts. CDR3 in DNA: TGTGCCAGCAGTTACCCCGGACAGAGTGAGCAGTTCTTC. It translates to CASSYPGQSEQFF. V is TRBV6-2 or TRBV6-3 and J is TRBJ2-1; the D gene is possibly TRBD1 (6 bases). The CDR3 totals 13 residues. With 2 bases removed from V and 9 bases from J, the gap between germline ends came to 11 bases. CDR1 MNHEY and CDR2 SVGEGT come from the germline V gene.

The rearrangement joins TRBV9 to TRBJ1-3; 7 bases are a match to TRBD1. The CDR3 covers 14 residues. After removal of 4 bases from V and 3 bases from J, the junction contained 4 bases not matched to a gene. CDR1 SGDLS and CDR2 YYNGEE come from the germline V gene. The CDR3 bases are TGTGCCAGCAGCTTGGGACAGCTTGGAAACACCATATATTTT. Translation: CASSLGQLGNTIYF.

The genes are TRBV12-3 or TRBV12-4 and TRBJ2-2; no firm D call. V dropped 1 base and J dropped 7 bases, with 16 bases sitting between them. This CDR3 comprises 16 residues. In DNA form, the CDR3 reads TGTGCCAGCAGTTTAGTGCGGCCCAGCCTGGGCGGGGAGCTGTTTTTT. This gives the protein CASSLVRPSLGGELFF.

The V and J genes are TRBV7-2 and TRBJ2-7, with D perhaps matching TRBD1 (6 bases). V was trimmed by 5 bases and J by 0 bases, leaving 20 bases between them. CDR1 is SGHTA, CDR2 FQGNSA, per germline. The CDR3 totals 17 residues. DNA for the CDR3: TGTGCCAGCAGCCTAAGCTCCAGGGGACCTTACTCCTACGAGCAGTACTTC. This encodes CASSLSSRGPYSYEQYF.

The CDR3 is CSAPGTTSYNEQFF. CDR3 nucleotides: TGCAGTGCTCCCGGGACTACCTCCTACAATGAGCAGTTCTTC. The chain recombines TRBV20-1 with TRBJ2-1, with 7 bases matching TRBD2. The germline gives CDR1 DFQATT, CDR2 SNEGSKA (reference sequence). With 5 bases clipped from V and 0 bases from J, the junction kept 4 bases outside the gene matches. This CDR3 is built from 14 residues.

This clonotype came up a few times. The CDR3 bases are TGTGCCAGCAGTTTTGTAGGGATCAACATTCAGTACTTC. Translation gives CASSFVGINIQYF. This chain uses TRBV6-2 or TRBV6-3 with TRBJ2-4; D uncertain. With 4 bases removed from V and 7 bases from J, the gap between germline ends came to 11 bases. The germline CDR1 and CDR2 sequences are MNHEY and SVGEGT. The CDR3 covers 13 residues.

This clonotype was found a few times. The chain recombines TRBV20-1 with TRBJ2-1; 11 bases agree with TRBD2. CDR3 length: 17 residues. CDR1 is DFQATT, CDR2 SNEGSKA, per germline (reference sequence). Trimming took 0 bases from V and 6 from J; bases not matched to a gene: 10. DNA of the CDR3: TGCAGTGCTAGAGAACTAGCGGGAGTGTCTAGGTTCAATGAGCAGTTCTTC. As protein: CSARELAGVSRFNEQFF.

This clonotype was counted ten times or more. V is TRBV7-6 and J is TRBJ2-3, with D possibly matching TRBD2 (6 bases). CDR3 length equals 16 residues. Germline CDR1 reads SGHVS; CDR2 reads FNYEAQ. V lost 7 bases to trimming and J lost 0 bases, with 17 bases between them. The CDR3 is CASTNRRSGSTDTQYF. DNA for the CDR3: TGTGCCAGCACCAACCGAAGGAGCGGGAGCACAGATACGCAGTATTTT.

This chain links TRBV20-1 with TRBJ2-5; D possibly uses TRBD1 or TRBD2 (5 bases each). V lost 5 bases to trimming and J lost 7 bases, with 17 bases between them. CDR1 and CDR2 (germline): DFQATT, SNEGSKA (reference sequence). The CDR3 is 13 residues long. The CDR3 DNA reads as TGCAGTGCTCCTCGAGAGGGGCCAGGGACCCAGTACTTC. This codes for CSAPREGPGTQYF.